The source of this TCR beta chain is a study of shared clonotypes between healthy human individuals. Broader study findings: For sorted subsets, rarefaction showed incomplete sequencing despite large depth. Clonotypes which were not shared had lower generation probabilities than clonotypes that all four donors shared.

Investigators spread the genomic DNA of each subset evenly over several immunoSEQ plates. Authors' methods: With immunoSEQ giving junction-only sequences and no quality scores, filtering differed. Using immunoSEQ multiplex PCR, the repertoire was profiled, and TCRdb retains in-frame clones only, with some absent. The V and J calls and clone size come from that table; D and trimming were worked out from the DNA. The sample carries millions of clones, just over 90% recorded once. In this sample, this clone turned up a few times. Its specificity is unknown. At one end, the junction sequence differs from germline, possibly due to a read error. From germline, CDR1 is GTSNPN and CDR2 SVGIG (reference sequence). The CDR3 length is 11 residues.

The chain joins TRBV30 to TRBJ1-1; D unclear. The sequence was collected from a man aged 18 to 29 in good health. Sequencing was done on a sample of naive CD4+ T cells sorted from blood. This sample's subset: CD45RA+ positively selected. CDR3 DNA sequence: TGTGCCCGGAGGGAGTCCCTTCAAGCTTTCTTT. Translating it yields CARRESLQAFF.